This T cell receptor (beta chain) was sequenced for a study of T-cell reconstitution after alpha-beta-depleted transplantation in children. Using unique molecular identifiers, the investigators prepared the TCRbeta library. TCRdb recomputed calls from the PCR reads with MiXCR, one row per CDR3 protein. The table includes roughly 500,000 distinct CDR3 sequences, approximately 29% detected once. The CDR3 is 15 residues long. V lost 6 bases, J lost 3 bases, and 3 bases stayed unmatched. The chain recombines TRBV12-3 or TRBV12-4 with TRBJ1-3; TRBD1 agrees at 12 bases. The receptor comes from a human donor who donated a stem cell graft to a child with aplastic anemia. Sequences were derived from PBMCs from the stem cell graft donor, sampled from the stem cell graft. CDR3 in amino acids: CASSRDRGLGNTIYF. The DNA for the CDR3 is TGTGCCAGCAGCCGGGACAGGGGGCTTGGAAACACCATATATTTT.